The 30 T cell receptor beta chains reported below all come from one sample, sequenced in a study of blood T cell repertoires in COVID-19. Sequenced by immunoSEQ multiplex PCR; TCRdb stores in-frame clones only, minus some. The sample records 350,000 to 400,000 clones, around 89% being singletons. Sequencing was carried out using PBMCs or T cells enriched from blood (not recorded which). These receptors were obtained from a man between 18 and 35 years old who had recovered from COVID-19.

This chain joins TRBV28 and TRBJ1-2; TRBD1 matches 8 bases. The junction had 10 bases not matched to a gene; V was cut back by 5 bases and J by 8 bases. The CDR3 consists of 14 residues. Per germline, CDR1 MDHEN and CDR2 SYDVKM. The CDR3 sequence: CASSSLRQGLGYTF. The CDR3 nucleotides read TGTGCCAGCAGTAGCCTCCGACAGGGGCTGGGCTACACCTTC.

V gene TRBV2 combines with J gene TRBJ2-2, with TRBD1 identical over 7 bases. This CDR3 contains 16 residues. Germline CDR1 SNHLY, CDR2 FYNNEI. V shed 5 bases, J shed 0 bases, and the junction held 6 bases outside the gene matches. CDR3 DNA: TGTGCCAGCAGTCGTTCCGGGACAGCGAACACCGGGGAGCTGTTTTTT. Translating it yields CASSRSGTANTGELFF.

This chain links TRBV6-5 with TRBJ2-7, with 9 bases matching TRBD1. V gave up 5 bases and J gave up 4 bases; unmatched junction bases: 9. Germline V lookup: CDR1 MNHEY, CDR2 SVGAGI. The CDR3 is 15 amino acids. In DNA form, the CDR3 reads TGTGCCAGCAGTCTCCGTGGACAGGGGAGGTACGAGCAGTACTTC. Protein: CASSLRGQGRYEQYF.

In its sample, this clone was seen once. This CDR3 is CSVTDGSYGYTF. DNA of the CDR3: TGCAGCGTAACCGACGGGAGCTATGGCTACACCTTC. This sequence joins TRBV29-1 and TRBJ1-2; no reliable D call. From germline, CDR1 is SQVTM and CDR2 ANQGSEA. Trimming pared 6 bases from V and 4 bases from J, leaving 12 bases between. This CDR3 region has 12 residues.

The chain links TRBV3-1 (or the pseudogene TRBV3-2) to TRBJ1-2; 8 bases line up with TRBD1. Unmatched junction bases numbered 7, after V lost 0 bases and J lost 7 bases. Germline loops: CDR1 LGHDT, CDR2 YNNKEL (reference sequence). This CDR3 has 15 amino acids. For the CDR3, the DNA is TGTGCCAGCAGCCAAGACCAGGGGGCGCGTAGTGGCTACACCTTC. This encodes CASSQDQGARSGYTF.

CDR3 protein: CASSSIRDTGSPLHF. CDR3 nucleotide sequence: TGCGCCAGCAGCTCAATCAGGGACACGGGGTCACCCCTCCACTTT. V is TRBV5-1 and J is TRBJ1-6; D might be TRBD1 (6 bases). The germline V and J ends were trimmed by 3 bases and 10 bases, with 17 bases remaining between them. Germline CDR1 is SGHRS and CDR2 is YFSETQ. The CDR3 has 15 residues. Full variable domain (rest looked up from reference TRBV5-1 and TRBJ1-6): KAGVTQTPRYLIKTRGQQVTLSCSPISGHRSVSWYQQTPGQGLQFLFEYFSETQRNKGNFPGRFSGRQFSNSRSEMNVSTLELGDSALYLCASSSIRDTGSPLHFGNGTRLTVT.

The chain has TRBV6-5 and TRBJ1-1; D possibly corresponds to TRBD1 (5 bases). V gave up 0 bases and J gave up 0 bases, with 8 bases separating them. Germline CDR1 reads MNHEY; CDR2 reads SVGAGI. CDR3 length: 15 amino acids. Here the CDR3 reads CASSYSGALNTEAFF. Here the CDR3 DNA reads TGTGCCAGCAGTTACTCAGGGGCTCTGAACACTGAAGCTTTCTTT.

V is TRBV19 and J is TRBJ1-2, with TRBD1 matching over 11 bases. Trimming removed 5 bases from V and 4 bases from J; junction bases left unmatched: 6. This CDR3 comprises 15 residues. CDR1 LNHDA and CDR2 SQIVND come from the germline V gene (reference sequence). The CDR3 DNA sequence: TGTGCCAGTAGTGCCGGGACAGGGGGTGGCTATGGCTACACCTTC. This codes for CASSAGTGGGYGYTF. The whole variable domain, filled in from reference TRBV19 and TRBJ1-2, reads DGGITQSPKYLFRKEGQNVTLSCEQNLNHDAMYWYRQDPGQGLRLIYYSQIVNDFQKGDIAEGYSVSREKKESFPLTVTSAQKNPTAFYLCASSAGTGGGYGYTFGSGTRLTVV.

V gene TRBV11-2 combines with J gene TRBJ1-2; 9 bases agree with TRBD1. This CDR3 has 14 amino acids. Germline lookup yields CDR1 SGHAT and CDR2 FQNNGV. V trimming: 5 bases; J trimming: 5 bases; junction bases outside the gene matches: 6. The CDR3, as DNA: TGTGCCAGCAGCCTGGGGACAGGGAATTATGGCTACACCTTC. Protein: CASSLGTGNYGYTF.

CDR3 region: CASSPPTGNTEAFF. CDR3 DNA sequence: TGTGCCAGCTCACCCCCCACGGGTAACACTGAAGCTTTCTTT. The chain uses TRBV18 and TRBJ1-1; the D is unclear. Looked up from germline, CDR1 is KGHSH and CDR2 is LQKENI. Trimming stripped 3 bases from V and 2 bases from J, with 10 bases between. The length of the CDR3 is 14 residues. Combining the CDR3 with reference TRBV18 and TRBJ1-1 gives the whole variable domain NAGVMQNPRHLVRRRGQEARLRCSPMKGHSHVYWYRQLPEEGLKFMVYLQKENIIDESGMPKERFSAEFPKEGPSILRIQQVVRGDSAAYFCASSPPTGNTEAFFGQGTRLTVV.

The J gene is TRBJ1-5, the V gene TRBV30; tentatively, D is TRBD1 (5 bases). The CDR3 sequence is 17 residues long. The germline gives CDR1 GTSNPN, CDR2 SVGIG (reference sequence). V dropped 4 bases and J dropped 1 base, with 20 bases sitting between them. The CDR3 region has the DNA TGTGCCTGGACCACAGGCTATATCGGGGGGAGCAATCAGCCCCAGCATTTT. It is translated as CAWTTGYIGGSNQPQHF.

The rearrangement joins TRBV7-8 to TRBJ2-7; 8 bases are a match to TRBD2. This CDR3 region has 14 residues. Germline V lookup: CDR1 SGHVS, CDR2 FQNEAQ. The trim removed 5 bases at V and 3 bases at J, leaving 6 bases unmatched. The DNA for the CDR3 is TGTGCCAGCAGCCCGGGGGGGCAGGTCTACGAGCAGTACTTC. Translation gives CASSPGGQVYEQYF.

The V and J genes are TRBV4-2 and TRBJ1-5; no reliable D call. V was cut by 7 bases and J by 0 bases, with 13 bases left in between. The CDR3 runs 15 residues. Germline V gives CDR1 LGHNA, CDR2 YNFKEQ. The CDR3 region is CASTLDTDSNQPQHF. CDR3 DNA sequence: TGTGCCAGCACCCTAGACACAGATAGCAATCAGCCCCAGCATTTT.

The V gene is TRBV6-5, the J gene TRBJ1-2; 7 positions agree with TRBD1. The junction had 8 bases not matched to a gene; V was cut back by 6 bases and J by 4 bases. This CDR3 has 14 residues. Per the germline V gene, CDR1 is MNHEY and CDR2 is SVGAGI. CDR3: CASRYQQGLYGYTF. The CDR3 DNA reads TGTGCCAGCAGATACCAACAGGGGCTCTATGGCTACACCTTC.

This chain links TRBV24-1 with TRBJ1-6; TRBD1 matches at 7 bases. This CDR3 has 14 amino acids. Germline CDR1 is KGHDR and CDR2 is SFDVKD. Trimming cost V 6 bases and J 9 bases; bases outside gene matches: 7. CDR3 protein: CATSSGQGGSPLHF. The CDR3 region has the DNA TGTGCCACCAGTTCCGGGCAGGGGGGTTCACCCCTCCACTTT.

The rearrangement uses TRBV5-1 and TRBJ2-1; 13 nucleotides line up with TRBD2. With V trimmed by 4 bases and J by 10 bases, 11 bases remained unmatched. The CDR3 is 16 amino acids. CDR1 is SGHRS and CDR2 is YFSETQ in the germline V gene. CDR3 amino acids: CASSVTSGTSGTEQFF. Written as DNA, the CDR3 is TGCGCCAGCAGCGTGACTTCCGGGACTAGCGGGACGGAGCAGTTCTTC. The whole variable domain, filled in from reference TRBV5-1 and TRBJ2-1, reads KAGVTQTPRYLIKTRGQQVTLSCSPISGHRSVSWYQQTPGQGLQFLFEYFSETQRNKGNFPGRFSGRQFSNSRSEMNVSTLELGDSALYLCASSVTSGTSGTEQFFGPGTRLTVL.

The CDR3 DNA is TGTGCCAGCCGTGGACAGGGGAATCAGCCCCAGCATTTT. Amino acid sequence: CASRGQGNQPQHF. The V and J genes are TRBV28 and TRBJ1-5, with 9 bases fitting TRBD1. The CDR3 is 13 residues long. CDR1 and CDR2 (germline): MDHEN, SYDVKM. J gave up 4 bases and V 8 bases, and 3 bases lay outside the gene matches.

The gene calls are TRBV5-6 and TRBJ1-3; D is ambiguous. The CDR3 totals 14 residues. Between the trimmed V and J ends, which lost 3 bases and 2 bases, there was a span of 9 bases. Germline CDR1 SGHDT, CDR2 YYEEEE. CDR3 nucleotides: TGTGCCAGCAGCTCCGAGGGCGCTGGAAACACCATATATTTT. The encoded protein is CASSSEGAGNTIYF.

The chain uses TRBV5-1 and TRBJ1-2; 7 positions match TRBD1. The CDR3 is 15 residues long. Germline values: CDR1 SGHRS, CDR2 YFSETQ. V was clipped by 0 bases and J by 8 bases; unmatched bases: 10. The CDR3 region is CASSLGSRGLEGYTF. The CDR3 bases are TGCGCCAGCAGCTTGGGATCGAGGGGGCTTGAGGGCTACACCTTC. The entire variable domain, with the rest obtained from reference TRBV5-1 and TRBJ1-2, is as follows: KAGVTQTPRYLIKTRGQQVTLSCSPISGHRSVSWYQQTPGQGLQFLFEYFSETQRNKGNFPGRFSGRQFSNSRSEMNVSTLELGDSALYLCASSLGSRGLEGYTFGSGTRLTVV.

This clone has a single count. The chain recombines TRBV5-1 with TRBJ2-3; a weak D match, TRBD1 (6 bases). Looked up from germline, CDR1 is SGHRS and CDR2 is YFSETQ. Trimming took off 0 bases at V and 1 base at J, with 12 bases between the two ends. The CDR3 is 16 residues long. As DNA, the CDR3 is TGCGCCAGCAGCTTGGGGACAGTTGGGGGCACAGATACGCAGTATTTT. Protein: CASSLGTVGGTDTQYF.

CDR3 in amino acids: CASSAAAGFGYTF. The CDR3 DNA sequence: TGTGCCAGCAGTGCTGCTGCAGGGTTCGGCTACACCTTC. The chain uses TRBV12-3 or TRBV12-4 and TRBJ1-2; weak D call: TRBD1 (5 bases). V shed 5 bases and J shed 8 bases, with 15 bases lying between them. This CDR3 region has 13 residues.

The chain carries TRBV5-8 and TRBJ2-7; 7 bases line up with TRBD2. Germline V gene data show CDR1 as SGHTS and CDR2 as YDEGEE. CDR3 length: 15 residues. Trimming cost V 1 base and J 3 bases; bases outside gene matches: 7. This CDR3 reads CASSLYAGVFYEQYF. The CDR3 DNA reads as TGTGCCAGCAGCTTGTATGCGGGAGTTTTCTACGAGCAGTACTTC.

V is TRBV11-2 and J is TRBJ2-7; 8 positions agree with TRBD2. CDR3 length equals 16 residues. Trimming removed 0 bases from V and 2 bases from J; junction bases left unmatched: 6. CDR1 and CDR2 (germline): SGHAT, FQNNGV. DNA of the CDR3: TGTGCCAGCAGCTTAGATTTATCCGGGGGGGCCTACGAGCAGTACTTC. Amino acids: CASSLDLSGGAYEQYF.

As for this clone: The junction and the germline gene differ at one end; a read error may be behind it. The gene calls are TRBV18 and TRBJ2-1, with 7 nucleotides matching TRBD1. The CDR3 extends over 12 amino acids. Germline-derived CDR1 and CDR2 are KGHSH and LQKENI. The CDR3 DNA is TGCATACAGGGGATGGGTTGCAATGAGCAGTTCTTC. It translates to CIQGMGCNEQFF.

V usage is TRBV10-3 and J usage is TRBJ1-4, with TRBD1 as a possible D gene (6 bases). Trimming stripped 3 bases from V and 6 bases from J, with 11 bases between. Germline V gives CDR1 ENHRY, CDR2 SYGVKD. This CDR3 region has 14 residues. The CDR3 here is CAISEKGEHEKLFF. The CDR3 DNA reads as TGTGCCATCAGTGAAAAGGGGGAACATGAAAAACTGTTTTTT.

V and J are TRBV5-1 and TRBJ1-2, with D perhaps matching TRBD1 (5 bases). Germline V gives CDR1 SGHRS, CDR2 YFSETQ. The CDR3 consists of 13 residues. The ends were cut back, 0 bases at V and 8 bases at J, with 11 bases in the middle. CDR3 nucleotide sequence: TGCGCCAGCAGCTTGGATCGGGGGGTAGGCTACACCTTC. This translates into CASSLDRGVGYTF.

The chain carries TRBV2 and TRBJ2-1, with 10 bases matching TRBD1. The germline V gene encodes CDR1 SNHLY and CDR2 FYNNEI. J was trimmed by 7 bases and V by 6 bases; bases with no gene match: 9. The CDR3 contains 15 residues. Here the CDR3 reads CASSKDRGRENEQFF. The CDR3 coding sequence is TGTGCCAGCAGCAAAGACAGGGGGCGTGAAAATGAGCAGTTCTTC.

The V and J genes are TRBV5-6 and TRBJ1-6; 8 bases are a match to TRBD1. The CDR3 runs to 15 residues. V gave up 0 bases and J gave up 8 bases; unmatched junction bases: 4. Germline loops: CDR1 SGHDT, CDR2 YYEEEE. The CDR3 reads CASSLEPGGHSPLHF. CDR3 nucleotide sequence: TGTGCCAGCAGCTTGGAGCCAGGGGGCCATTCACCCCTCCACTTT.

The chain couples TRBV27 to TRBJ1-1, with 10 positions matching TRBD1. The V gene end was trimmed by 6 bases and the J gene end by 2 bases; junction bases not matched to a gene: 9. Germline values: CDR1 MNHEY, CDR2 SMNVEV (reference sequence). The CDR3 is 16 amino acids. CDR3 DNA sequence: TGTGCCAGCAGCCGCGGACAGGGGGAAATCAACACTGAAGCTTTCTTT. It codes for CASSRGQGEINTEAFF.

The V and J genes are TRBV7-9 and TRBJ2-5; D might be TRBD2 (6 bases). CDR1 SEHNR and CDR2 FQNEAQ come from the germline V gene (reference sequence). With 5 bases removed from V and 5 bases from J, the gap between germline ends came to 9 bases. This CDR3 has 12 amino acids. The CDR3 loop is CASSLTSETQYF. As DNA, the CDR3 is TGTGCCAGCAGCCTGACTAGTGAGACCCAGTACTTC.